The 25 T cell receptor beta chains below come from one sample, sequenced in a study of blood T cell repertoires in COVID-19. Assay used: immunoSEQ multiplex PCR; TCRdb lists only in-frame clones, some missing. This sample has about 140,000 clones, with about 90% found just once. Sequencing used peripheral blood. Source of these receptors: a woman aged 50 to 65 with acute or convalescent COVID-19.

The chain joins TRBV7-9 to TRBJ2-7; D is possibly TRBD2 (5 bases). The CDR3 length is 12 residues. From germline, CDR1 is SEHNR and CDR2 FQNEAQ (reference sequence). V lost 4 bases, J lost 1 base, and 5 bases lay in between. The CDR3 here is CASSWESYEQYF. CDR3 nucleotide sequence: TGTGCCAGCAGCTGGGAGTCCTACGAGCAGTACTTC. Complete variable domain (other parts from reference TRBV7-9 and TRBJ2-7): DTGVSQNPRHKITKRGQNVTFRCDPISEHNRLYWYRQTLGQGPEFLTYFQNEAQLEKSRLLSDRFSAERPKGSFSTLEIQRTEQGDSAMYLCASSWESYEQYFGPGTRLTVT.

CDR3 sequence (DNA): TGTGCCAGCACCCGGGGGGACTCCTACGAGCAGTACTTC. The encoded protein is CASTRGDSYEQYF. The chain has TRBV9 and TRBJ2-7, with 7 bases lining up with TRBD2. V shed 6 bases and J 0 bases; nucleotides not matched to a gene: 3. Germline CDR1 and CDR2: SGDLS and YYNGEE. The CDR3 totals 13 residues.

The CDR3 DNA reads TGTGCCAGTAGAGGGCAGGGTGGCACAGATACGCAGTATTTT. It translates to CASRGQGGTDTQYF. J is TRBJ2-3 and V is TRBV19, with D possibly matching TRBD1 (5 bases). The V end lost 6 bases, the J end lost 1 base, and 11 bases lay between the germline ends. The V gene's germline CDR1 is LNHDA and CDR2 SQIVND (reference sequence). The CDR3 runs to 14 residues.

The CDR3 is CASSLDSLSYGYTF. CDR3 nucleotide sequence: TGCGCCAGCAGCTTGGACAGTTTATCCTATGGCTACACCTTC. The chain recombines TRBV5-1 with TRBJ1-2; D remains ambiguous. The germline V gene encodes CDR1 SGHRS and CDR2 YFSETQ. There are 14 residues in the CDR3. V gave up 0 bases and J gave up 4 bases, with 10 bases separating them.

The CDR3 DNA follows: TGTGCCAGCAGCCCCGACAGGGACTATGGCTACACCTTC. Translated: CASSPDRDYGYTF. J is TRBJ1-2 and V is TRBV6-2 or TRBV6-3; the match to TRBD1 covers 7 bases. Germline V gene data show CDR1 as MNHEY and CDR2 as SVGEGT. The CDR3 consists of 13 residues. V was clipped by 6 bases and J by 3 bases; unmatched bases: 4.

The genes are TRBV6-5 and TRBJ2-7; D possibly corresponds to TRBD2 (5 bases). Trimming pared 2 bases from V and 7 bases from J, leaving 18 bases between. This CDR3 is built from 15 residues. CDR1 and CDR2 (germline): MNHEY, SVGAGI. The CDR3 region has the DNA TGTGCCAGCAGTTACCCGGGAAGTCGGATGGGGGAGCAGTACTTC. Amino acids: CASSYPGSRMGEQYF.

The chain has TRBV6-5 and TRBJ1-1, with 9 bases lining up with TRBD1. The CDR3 loop spans 15 amino acids. The J segment lost 1 base and the V segment lost 6 bases, leaving 6 bases of the junction unmatched. Germline V gene lookup returns CDR1 MNHEY and CDR2 SVGAGI. The CDR3 region has the DNA TGTGCCAGCAGACCTTCACAGGGGGCGAACACTGAAGCTTTCTTT. Translated: CASRPSQGANTEAFF.

The genes are TRBV6-1 and TRBJ1-4; D perhaps matches TRBD1 (6 bases). V gave up 1 base and J gave up 7 bases, with 19 bases separating them. The germline V gene encodes CDR1 MNHNS and CDR2 SASEGT. The CDR3 loop spans 17 amino acids. The CDR3, as DNA: TGTGCCAGCAGTGAAGGACAGGTCTGGACCCAAACTGAAAAACTGTTTTTT. Its translation is CASSEGQVWTQTEKLFF.

The chain has TRBV5-1 and TRBJ1-3; TRBD1 aligns across 9 bases. The CDR3 runs to 20 residues. Germline lookup yields CDR1 SGHRS and CDR2 YFSETQ. Unmatched junction bases numbered 13, after V lost 0 bases and J lost 0 bases. This chain's CDR3 is CASSLEPGQGILSSGNTIYF. As DNA, the CDR3 is TGCGCCAGCAGCTTGGAGCCGGGACAGGGAATCTTGAGCTCTGGAAACACCATATATTTT. Full variable domain (remainder filled in from reference TRBV5-1 and TRBJ1-3): KAGVTQTPRYLIKTRGQQVTLSCSPISGHRSVSWYQQTPGQGLQFLFEYFSETQRNKGNFPGRFSGRQFSNSRSEMNVSTLELGDSALYLCASSLEPGQGILSSGNTIYFGEGSWLTVV.

This clone was counted a single time. The genes are TRBV5-1 and TRBJ1-4; D is perhaps TRBD1 (6 bases). Germline CDR1 is SGHRS and CDR2 is YFSETQ. The length of the CDR3 is 15 residues. V gave up 4 bases and J gave up 1 base, with 11 bases separating them. CDR3 sequence (DNA): TGCGCCAGCAGCACGACAGGAGGAACTAATGAAAAACTGTTTTTT. Its protein product is CASSTTGGTNEKLFF.

This clone was counted a few times. This chain joins TRBV2 and TRBJ2-3; TRBD2 agrees at 8 bases. CDR1 and CDR2 (germline): SNHLY, FYNNEI. The CDR3 loop spans 18 amino acids. V dropped 4 bases and J dropped 5; count of bases not matched to a gene: 17. The CDR3 reads CASSVYREGRRSVDTQYF. DNA of the CDR3: TGTGCCAGCAGTGTTTACCGGGAGGGCCGTAGGAGTGTAGATACGCAGTATTTT.

In its sample, this clone was seen a few times. The V and J genes are TRBV19 and TRBJ2-7, with TRBD1 as a possible D gene (6 bases). CDR1 and CDR2 (germline): LNHDA, SQIVND (reference sequence). The CDR3 runs to 14 residues. The V gene lost 5 bases and the J gene lost 5 bases, with 16 bases spanning the gap. The DNA of the CDR3 is TGTGCCAGTAGTGTCTCGACAGGTCCGGACGAGCAGTACTTC. Encoded protein: CASSVSTGPDEQYF.

The chain combines TRBV7-9 with TRBJ2-2; 9 bases align to TRBD1. V was clipped by 5 bases and J by 4 bases; unmatched bases: 14. CDR1 SEHNR and CDR2 FQNEAQ come from the germline V gene (reference sequence). The CDR3 runs 18 residues. The CDR3 sequence is CASSPIDRGVWGTGELFF. The CDR3 DNA is TGTGCCAGCAGCCCCATCGACAGGGGGGTTTGGGGCACCGGGGAGCTGTTTTTT.

V and J are TRBV7-9 and TRBJ2-7; a possible D gene is TRBD2 (5 bases). Deletions cut 3 bases from V and 0 bases from J, with 12 bases between. CDR3 size: 15 residues. CDR1 is SEHNR, CDR2 FQNEAQ, per germline (reference sequence). This chain's CDR3 is CASSFSGLGSYEQYF. The CDR3 DNA is TGTGCCAGCAGCTTCAGCGGCCTCGGCTCCTACGAGCAGTACTTC.

This clone was observed a few times. This sequence joins TRBV9 and TRBJ1-4; 7 positions match TRBD1. The V gene end was trimmed by 4 bases and the J gene end by 10 bases; junction bases not matched to a gene: 7. Per germline, CDR1 SGDLS and CDR2 YYNGEE. The CDR3 contains 13 residues. CDR3 in amino acids: CASSIRDSGKLFF. The CDR3 nucleotides read TGTGCCAGCAGCATACGGGACAGTGGAAAACTGTTTTTT.

The gene calls are TRBV19 and TRBJ1-5; D perhaps matches TRBD1 (6 bases). The CDR3 runs to 14 residues. Trimming removed 8 bases at V and 3 bases at J, with 14 bases between. Germline values: CDR1 LNHDA, CDR2 SQIVND (reference sequence). CDR3: CASQIRDNNQPQHF. CDR3 bases: TGTGCCAGTCAAATCCGGGACAACAATCAGCCCCAGCATTTT.

The chain carries TRBV10-3 and TRBJ2-7; 8 bases align to TRBD1. Germline-derived CDR1 and CDR2 are ENHRY and SYGVKD. The V segment lost 7 bases and the J segment 4 bases; nucleotides outside the gene matches: 9. The length of the CDR3 is 14 residues. The CDR3 bases are TGTGCCATCACCTCCGGGACAGGTACTTACGAGCAGTACTTC. This encodes CAITSGTGTYEQYF.

This rearrangement joins TRBV7-9 to TRBJ1-2; D is unresolved. Trimming shortened V by 6 bases and J by 1 base, and 15 bases separated the two germline ends. This CDR3 region has 15 residues. Germline V lookup: CDR1 SEHNR, CDR2 FQNEAQ (reference sequence). Written as DNA, the CDR3 is TGTGCCAGCAGGGGAGAGGAAGCGGGTAACTATGGCTACACCTTC. Translated: CASRGEEAGNYGYTF. Together with reference TRBV7-9 and TRBJ1-2, the CDR3 gives the full variable domain: DTGVSQNPRHKITKRGQNVTFRCDPISEHNRLYWYRQTLGQGPEFLTYFQNEAQLEKSRLLSDRFSAERPKGSFSTLEIQRTEQGDSAMYLCASRGEEAGNYGYTFGSGTRLTVV.

This chain connects TRBV19 to TRBJ1-5; perhaps TRBD1 as D (5 bases). This CDR3 is built from 17 residues. V lost 2 bases to trimming and J lost 0 bases, with 14 bases between them. The germline V gene encodes CDR1 LNHDA and CDR2 SQIVND (reference sequence). This chain's CDR3 is CASSITPGTYSNQPQHF. The CDR3, as DNA: TGTGCCAGTAGTATAACCCCAGGGACTTATAGCAATCAGCCCCAGCATTTT.

V and J are TRBV19 and TRBJ1-6; D possibly corresponds to TRBD1 (5 bases). V lost 10 bases and J lost 5, with 18 bases in between. Germline CDR1 reads LNHDA; CDR2 reads SQIVND (reference sequence). The CDR3 has 15 residues. The CDR3 DNA sequence: TGTGCCACCACACAGGTTGGGGTGAATAATTCACCCCTCCACTTT. It is translated as CATTQVGVNNSPLHF.

The chain uses TRBV19 and TRBJ1-1, with TRBD1 identical over 7 bases. Germline CDR1 and CDR2: LNHDA and SQIVND (reference sequence). Unmatched junction bases numbered 8, after V lost 7 bases and J lost 3 bases. The CDR3 runs 14 residues. The DNA for the CDR3 is TGTGCCAGTACCACGGGACAGATATACACTGAAGCTTTCTTT. It translates to CASTTGQIYTEAFF.

The V call is TRBV7-9, the J call TRBJ2-7, with TRBD2 as a possible D gene (6 bases). Per germline, CDR1 SEHNR and CDR2 FQNEAQ (reference sequence). The CDR3 consists of 14 residues. V lost 4 bases, J lost 1 base, and 11 bases lay in between. The CDR3 protein is CASSSWGLSYEQYF. Here the CDR3 DNA reads TGTGCCAGCAGCTCATGGGGACTTTCCTACGAGCAGTACTTC.

The CDR3 protein is CASSTRGEEKLFF. As DNA, the CDR3 is TGTGCCAGCAGCACCAGGGGGGAGGAAAAACTGTTTTTT. The chain joins TRBV13 to TRBJ1-4; TRBD1 agrees at 7 bases. V shed 5 bases and J 8 bases; nucleotides not matched to a gene: 5. Per the germline V gene, CDR1 is PRHDT and CDR2 is FYEKMQ (reference sequence). This CDR3 spans 13 amino acids.

The chain recombines TRBV2 with TRBJ1-1, with a weak D call TRBD1 (5 bases). This CDR3 contains 12 residues. Trimming left V 5 bases short and J 4 bases short, with 8 bases between. Germline-derived CDR1 and CDR2 are SNHLY and FYNNEI. The CDR3 nucleotides are TGTGCCAGCAGTACCACAGGCACTGAAGCTTTCTTT. Its protein product is CASSTTGTEAFF.

The V call is TRBV6-5, the J call TRBJ2-3; D uncertain. Per the germline V gene, CDR1 is MNHEY and CDR2 is SVGAGI. This CDR3 contains 12 residues. Trimming pared 4 bases from V and 5 bases from J, leaving 7 bases between. CDR3 nucleotides: TGTGCCAGCAGTTCGAGCCGAGATACGCAGTATTTT. Its protein is CASSSSRDTQYF.